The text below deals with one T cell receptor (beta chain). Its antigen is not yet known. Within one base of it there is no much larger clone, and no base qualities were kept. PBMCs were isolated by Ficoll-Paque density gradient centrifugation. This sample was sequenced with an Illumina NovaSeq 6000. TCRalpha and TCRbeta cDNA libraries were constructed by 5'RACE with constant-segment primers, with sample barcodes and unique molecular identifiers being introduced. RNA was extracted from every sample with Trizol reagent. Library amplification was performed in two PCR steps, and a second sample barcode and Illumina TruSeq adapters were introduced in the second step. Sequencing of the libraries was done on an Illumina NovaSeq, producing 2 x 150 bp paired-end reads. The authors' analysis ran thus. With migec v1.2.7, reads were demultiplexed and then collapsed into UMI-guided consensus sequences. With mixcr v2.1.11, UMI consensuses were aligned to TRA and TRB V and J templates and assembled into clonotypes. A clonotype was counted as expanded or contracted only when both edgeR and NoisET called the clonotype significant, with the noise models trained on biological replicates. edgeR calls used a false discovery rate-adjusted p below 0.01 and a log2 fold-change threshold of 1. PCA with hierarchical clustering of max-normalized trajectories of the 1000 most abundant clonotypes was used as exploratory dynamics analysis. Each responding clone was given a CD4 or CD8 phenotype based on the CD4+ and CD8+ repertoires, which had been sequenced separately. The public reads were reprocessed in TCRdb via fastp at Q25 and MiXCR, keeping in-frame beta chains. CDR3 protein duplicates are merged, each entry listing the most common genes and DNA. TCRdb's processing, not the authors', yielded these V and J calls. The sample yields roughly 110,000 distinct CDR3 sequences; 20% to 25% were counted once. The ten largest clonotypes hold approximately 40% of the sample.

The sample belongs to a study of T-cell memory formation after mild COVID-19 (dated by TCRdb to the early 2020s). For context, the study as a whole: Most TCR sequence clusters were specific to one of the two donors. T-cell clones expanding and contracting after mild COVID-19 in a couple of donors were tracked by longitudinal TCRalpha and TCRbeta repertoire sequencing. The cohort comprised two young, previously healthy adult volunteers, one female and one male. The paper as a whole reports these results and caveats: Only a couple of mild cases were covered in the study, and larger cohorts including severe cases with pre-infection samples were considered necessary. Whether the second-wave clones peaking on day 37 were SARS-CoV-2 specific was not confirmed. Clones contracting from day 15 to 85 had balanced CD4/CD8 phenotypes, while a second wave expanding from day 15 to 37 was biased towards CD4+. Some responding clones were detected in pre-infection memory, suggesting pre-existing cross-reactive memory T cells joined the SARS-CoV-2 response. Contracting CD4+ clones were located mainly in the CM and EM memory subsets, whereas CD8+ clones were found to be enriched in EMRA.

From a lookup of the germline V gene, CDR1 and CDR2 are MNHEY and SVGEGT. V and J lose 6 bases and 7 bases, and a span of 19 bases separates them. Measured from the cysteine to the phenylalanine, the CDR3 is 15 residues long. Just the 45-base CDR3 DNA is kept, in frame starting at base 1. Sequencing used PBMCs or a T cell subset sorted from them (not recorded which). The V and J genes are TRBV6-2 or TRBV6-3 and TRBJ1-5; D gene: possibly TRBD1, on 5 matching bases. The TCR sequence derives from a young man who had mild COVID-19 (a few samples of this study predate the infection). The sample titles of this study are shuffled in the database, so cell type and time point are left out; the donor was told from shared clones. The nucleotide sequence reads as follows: TGTGCCAGCAGCCCGGGGGGACCCCTGGGGCAGCCCCAGCATTTT. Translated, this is CASSPGGPLGQPQHF.